A selection of T cell receptor beta chains follows, all from one sample in a study of CD8 T cells in ankylosing spondylitis. One entry per CDR3 protein results from TCRdb running MiXCR on the 5' RACE reads. The table has 250,000 or so distinct CDR3 sequences, about 10% seen once. Sequenced material: blood, either unsorted or a sorted T cell fraction (not recorded which). The source is a male donor with ankylosing spondylitis or in good health (not recorded which). Each CDR3 is given with its conserved first and last residue. The order of the fields is J gene, D gene, clone size, V gene, CDR3 protein, CDR3 DNA. A D gene is named only where the DNA matches it firmly. Clone size is stated in some rows and not others, as once, few, many or a class when expanded.

TRBJ1-1 . many TRBV20-1 CSANRDGAFF TGCAGTGCCAACCGTGACGGAGCTTTCTTT
TRBJ1-5 TRBD1 . TRBV5-1 CASSLGQGLGQPQHF TGCGCCAGCAGCTTGGGACAGGGGCTGGGGCAGCCCCAGCATTTT
TRBJ1-1 TRBD1 many TRBV6-1 CASSARQGMNTEAFF TGTGCCAGCAGTGCCCGACAGGGGATGAACACTGAAGCTTTCTTT
TRBJ1-1 TRBD1 many TRBV3-1 CASSPGTARGWMNTEAFF TGTGCCAGCAGCCCGGGGACAGCACGAGGGTGGATGAACACTGAAGCTTTCTTT
TRBJ2-1 . . TRBV11-3 CASSRTVNEQFF TGTGCCAGCAGCAGGACGGTGAATGAGCAGTTCTTC
TRBJ2-7 TRBD1 few TRBV20-1 CSARRGQGKDEQYF TGCAGTGCTAGGAGGGGACAGGGGAAAGACGAGCAGTACTTC
TRBJ2-1 TRBD2 many TRBV20-1 CSANDLAGGNEQFF TGCAGTGCTAACGATCTAGCGGGGGGAAATGAGCAGTTCTTC
TRBJ2-1 TRBD2 many TRBV6-5 CASSYQPPGGAGEYNEQFF TGTGCCAGCAGTTACCAACCCCCCGGGGGAGCGGGGGAGTACAATGAGCAGTTCTTC
TRBJ2-5 TRBD2 . TRBV12-3/TRBV12-4 CASSSSGLAGETQYF TGTGCCAGCAGTTCCTCAGGACTAGCGGGAGAGACCCAGTACTTC
TRBJ1-2 TRBD1 many TRBV7-9 CASSPPGQGNYGYTF TGTGCCAGCAGCCCTCCGGGACAGGGGAACTATGGCTACACCTTC
TRBJ2-7 TRBD1 . TRBV7-9 CASSSDRGRNEQYF TGTGCCAGCAGCTCGGACAGGGGGAGGAACGAGCAGTACTTC
TRBJ2-2 TRBD2 few TRBV25-1 CASRREGPGELFF TGTGCCAGCAGGAGGGAGGGGCCCGGGGAGCTGTTTTTT
TRBJ2-6 . many TRBV6-1 CASEGYSGANVLTF TGTGCCAGCGAGGGGTACTCTGGGGCCAACGTCCTGACTTTC
TRBJ2-1 . . TRBV12-3/TRBV12-4 CASSFRAGSGEQFF TGTGCCAGCAGTTTTAGGGCAGGGTCTGGTGAGCAGTTCTTC
TRBJ2-5 TRBD2 few TRBV5-1 CASSVGLAEETQYF TGCGCCAGCAGCGTCGGACTAGCGGAAGAGACCCAGTACTTC
TRBJ2-2 . . TRBV7-9 CASSSRPGTPKPGELFF TGTGCCAGCAGTTCGCGCCCCGGGACCCCTAAACCCGGGGAGCTGTTTTTT
TRBJ1-6 . many TRBV15 CATSRGDLSPLHF TGTGCCACCAGCAGAGGGGACCTTTCACCCCTCCACTTT
TRBJ1-2 TRBD1 many TRBV13 CASSSLGTAYGYTF TGTGCCAGCAGCTCCTTGGGGACAGCATATGGCTACACCTTC
TRBJ2-1 . many TRBV7-9 CASSQWGYNEQFF TGTGCCAGCAGCCAGTGGGGGTACAATGAGCAGTTCTTC
TRBJ2-1 . many TRBV7-2 CASSRDRSLRNEQFF TGTGCCAGCAGCCGTGACAGGTCCTTAAGGAATGAGCAGTTCTTC
TRBJ2-6 . . TRBV6-2/TRBV6-3 CASSYSRFFRPPGANVLTF TGTGCCAGCAGTTACTCGCGATTCTTCCGACCACCTGGGGCCAACGTCCTGACTTTC
TRBJ2-7 . . TRBV10-3 CAISDPSTYDQYF TGTGCCATCAGTGACCCGAGCACCTACGATCAGTACTTC
TRBJ1-1 . many TRBV29-1 CSVLVRKNTEAFF TGCAGCGTGCTGGTTCGGAAGAACACTGAAGCTTTCTTT
TRBJ2-1 . few TRBV3-1 CASSYHSDNEQFF TGTGCCAGCAGCTATCACTCGGACAATGAGCAGTTCTTC
TRBJ2-2 TRBD2 many TRBV5-1 CASSLSSGRNTGELFF TGCGCCAGCAGCCTCTCTAGCGGCCGGAACACCGGGGAGCTGTTTTTT
TRBJ1-2 TRBD1 . TRBV12-3/TRBV12-4 CASSLHRGSPLYGYTF TGTGCCAGCAGTCTACACAGGGGTTCCCCCCTCTATGGCTACACCTTC
TRBJ2-2 . . TRBV6-1 CASSDQANTGELFF TGTGCCAGCAGTGACCAAGCTAACACCGGGGAGCTGTTTTTT
TRBJ2-7 . few TRBV4-1 CASSLRRGFSYEQYF TGCGCCAGCAGCCTCCGCCGCGGGTTCTCCTACGAGCAGTACTTC
TRBJ2-7 . many TRBV6-5 CASSYTFRTDLYEQYF TGTGCCAGCAGTTACACATTCCGGACAGACCTATACGAGCAGTACTTC
TRBJ1-5 TRBD1 many TRBV2 CASSSDRGVNQPQHF TGTGCCAGCAGCTCTGACAGGGGAGTCAATCAGCCCCAGCATTTT
TRBJ2-5 TRBD1 many TRBV10-3 CAISEGTGNQETQYF TGTGCCATCAGTGAGGGGACAGGGAACCAAGAGACCCAGTACTTC
TRBJ2-2 TRBD1 many TRBV6-5 CASSTSQGAGELFF TGTGCCAGCAGTACTTCACAGGGGGCCGGGGAGCTGTTTTTT
TRBJ1-1 TRBD1 many TRBV3-1 CASSGQGNTEAFF TGTGCCAGCAGCGGACAGGGAAACACTGAAGCTTTCTTT
TRBJ1-2 TRBD1 few TRBV12-5 CASGKTNGTGFGSNYGYTF TGTGCTAGTGGGAAGACAAACGGGACAGGGTTTGGGTCCAACTATGGCTACACCTTC
TRBJ2-4 . . TRBV10-3 CAISRDSGGIQYF TGTGCCATCAGCCGGGACTCAGGAGGCATTCAGTACTTC
TRBJ2-2 . many TRBV15 CATRPGLTGELFF TGTGCCACCAGACCGGGGCTCACCGGGGAGCTGTTTTTT
TRBJ2-7 . many TRBV18 CASSLKGGEEQYF TGTGCCAGCTCATTGAAAGGGGGTGAAGAGCAGTACTTC
TRBJ2-7 TRBD2 many TRBV20-1 CSASREAPYEQYF TGCAGTGCTAGTCGGGAGGCCCCCTACGAGCAGTACTTC
TRBJ1-1 . many TRBV20-1 CGGQGGTEAFF TGCGGGGGCCAGGGTGGCACTGAAGCTTTCTTT
TRBJ2-3 . many TRBV29-1 CSVPSTDTQYF TGCAGCGTGCCTAGCACAGATACGCAGTATTTT
TRBJ2-3 . many TRBV30 CAWGKDYTSTDTQYF TGTGCCTGGGGGAAAGACTACACTAGCACAGATACGCAGTATTTT
TRBJ2-7 TRBD1 many TRBV20-1 CSAQDRDPYEQYF TGCAGTGCTCAAGACAGGGATCCCTACGAGCAGTACTTC
TRBJ2-7 . . TRBV3-1 CASSQETAAGADEQYF TGTGCCAGCAGCCAAGAAACAGCGGCTGGTGCGGACGAGCAGTACTTC
TRBJ2-2 TRBD1 many TRBV6-2/TRBV6-3 CASSQGTGWTGELFF TGTGCCAGCAGTCAAGGGACAGGGTGGACCGGGGAGCTGTTTTTT
TRBJ1-2 . many TRBV11-2 CASSPSMRGRLAYGYTF TGTGCCAGCAGCCCCTCCATGAGGGGGAGGTTAGCCTATGGCTACACCTTC
TRBJ2-2 . . TRBV20-1 CSARRRAGGTGELFF TGCAGTGCTAGAAGACGGGCAGGCGGTACCGGGGAGCTGTTTTTT
TRBJ2-1 . many TRBV7-2 CASSQTSVGGEQFF TGTGCCAGCAGCCAAACTTCCGTTGGAGGAGAGCAGTTCTTC
TRBJ1-5 . many TRBV12-3/TRBV12-4 CASRGEGVQPQHF TGTGCCAGTAGGGGTGAGGGGGTTCAGCCCCAGCATTTT